Below, 15 T cell receptor beta chains from the same sample are listed, as sequenced in a study of T cells expressing NK-cell markers. TCRdb reprocessed the 5' RACE reads and reports one entry per CDR3 protein, with no DNA. The sample table sets out 500,000 to 600,000 distinct CDR3 sequences. Sample: blood T cells: a sorted CD56 or NKG2C T cell subset, CD4+ or CD8+ T cells, or bulk PBMC T cells (not recorded which). Receptors originate from a man in his late teens or twenties in good health.

V gene TRBV10-3 combines with J gene TRBJ2-7; no DNA is available, so the TRBD1 call from TCRdb remains unchecked. CDR3 length: 15 residues. CDR1 and CDR2 (germline): ENHRY, SYGVKD. Here the CDR3 reads CAISEPGTENLQQYF.

The chain uses TRBV4-3 and TRBJ1-4; the D call of TRBD1 rests on TCRdb alone, since no DNA is present to check it. This CDR3 spans 16 amino acids. The germline gives CDR1 LGHNA, CDR2 YSLEER. CDR3 loop: CASSQGTGTGNEKLFF.

V gene TRBV4-3 combines with J gene TRBJ2-1; TCRdb returns TRBD1, unconfirmable since there is no DNA. The CDR3 runs to 19 residues. CDR1 LGHNA and CDR2 YSLEER come from the germline V gene. The CDR3 here is CASSRGFGAGTASYNEQFF.

The V and J genes are TRBV7-9 and TRBJ1-5; TCRdb picks TRBD1, but there is no DNA to check that call. Germline values: CDR1 SEHNR, CDR2 FQNEAQ (reference sequence). The CDR3 sequence is 14 residues long. The CDR3 region is CASSLSGMGQPQHF.

The V and J genes are TRBV29-1 and TRBJ1-3. From germline, CDR1 is SQVTM and CDR2 ANQGSEA. CDR3 length: 13 amino acids. The CDR3: CSGGEGGGNTIYF. Based on the CDR3 plus reference TRBV29-1 and TRBJ1-3, the full variable domain is SAVISQKPSRDICQRGTSLTIQCQVDSQVTMMFWYRQQPGQSLTLIATANQGSEATYESGFVIDKFPISRPNLTFSTLTVSNMSPEDSSIYLCSGGEGGGNTIYFGEGSWLTVV.

The V call is TRBV12-3 or TRBV12-4, the J call TRBJ2-1; TCRdb's assignment of TRBD2 cannot be checked, as there is no DNA. The CDR3 sequence is 15 residues long. The CDR3 loop reads CASSLIGGRSNEQFF.

The V gene is TRBV7-2, the J gene TRBJ2-1; the TCRdb call, TRBD1, lacks DNA for checking. Germline V gene data show CDR1 as SGHTA and CDR2 as FQGNSA. The CDR3 totals 13 residues. CDR3: CASSPQRGNEQFF.

The chain couples TRBV27 to TRBJ2-5; the TCRdb call, TRBD1, lacks DNA for checking. There are 16 residues in the CDR3. Germline V gene data show CDR1 as MNHEY and CDR2 as SMNVEV (reference sequence). CDR3 region: CASSTTTGAHQETQYF.

This chain joins TRBV4-3 and TRBJ1-4; TCRdb lists TRBD1, though no DNA is available to test this call. The CDR3 runs to 16 residues. Per the germline V gene, CDR1 is LGHNA and CDR2 is YSLEER. CDR3 loop: CASSQDLAFPGEKLFF.

The rearrangement links TRBV20-1 to TRBJ2-3; as DNA is missing, the TRBD2 call by TCRdb cannot be tested. In germline, CDR1 is DFQATT, CDR2 SNEGSKA (reference sequence). The CDR3 is 15 residues long. CDR3 region: CSATLAGLFTDTQYF.

The V and J genes are TRBV10-3 and TRBJ2-7; TCRdb outputs TRBD1, but without DNA this stays unchecked. The CDR3 is 13 amino acids. The germline gives CDR1 ENHRY, CDR2 SYGVKD. The CDR3 region is CAISEPGPTEQYF.

The chain recombines TRBV6-5 with TRBJ2-3; the TRBD2 assignment by TCRdb is unverifiable without DNA. There are 19 residues in the CDR3. Looked up from germline, CDR1 is MNHEY and CDR2 is SVGAGI. The CDR3: CASSSSPTSGSKSTDTQYF.

The chain employs TRBV19 and TRBJ1-1; TCRdb designates TRBD1, a call that cannot be tested without DNA. CDR1 and CDR2 from the germline V gene are LNHDA and SQIVND (reference sequence). CDR3 length equals 16 residues. CDR3: CASSTPATALNTEAFF. The whole variable domain, filled in from reference TRBV19 and TRBJ1-1, reads DGGITQSPKYLFRKEGQNVTLSCEQNLNHDAMYWYRQDPGQGLRLIYYSQIVNDFQKGDIAEGYSVSREKKESFPLTVTSAQKNPTAFYLCASSTPATALNTEAFFGQGTRLTVV.

V is TRBV20-1 and J is TRBJ1-2; TCRdb gives TRBD1 as the D gene, but with no DNA this cannot be confirmed. The CDR3 is 14 amino acids. The germline gives CDR1 DFQATT, CDR2 SNEGSKA (reference sequence). The CDR3 protein is CSARIRDVSYGYTF.

The CDR3 loop is CASSSTGVGGELFF. The V gene is TRBV27, the J gene TRBJ2-2; the TRBD1 assignment by TCRdb is unverifiable without DNA. Looked up from germline, CDR1 is MNHEY and CDR2 is SMNVEV (reference sequence). This CDR3 is built from 14 residues.